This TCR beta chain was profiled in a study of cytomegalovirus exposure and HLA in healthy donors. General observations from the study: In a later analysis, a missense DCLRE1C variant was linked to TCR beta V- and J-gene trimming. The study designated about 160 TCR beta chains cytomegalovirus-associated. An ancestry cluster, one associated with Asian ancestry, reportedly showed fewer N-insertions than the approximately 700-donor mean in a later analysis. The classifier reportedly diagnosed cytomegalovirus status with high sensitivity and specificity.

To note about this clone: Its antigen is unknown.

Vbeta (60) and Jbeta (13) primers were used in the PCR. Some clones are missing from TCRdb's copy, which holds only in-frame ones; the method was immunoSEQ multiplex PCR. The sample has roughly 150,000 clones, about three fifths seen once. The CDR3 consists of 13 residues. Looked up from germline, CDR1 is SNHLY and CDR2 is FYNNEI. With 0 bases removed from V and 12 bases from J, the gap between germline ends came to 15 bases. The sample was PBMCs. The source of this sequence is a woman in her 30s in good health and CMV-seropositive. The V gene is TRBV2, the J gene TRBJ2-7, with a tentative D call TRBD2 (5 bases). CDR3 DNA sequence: TGTGCCAGCAGTGAAGCGGAGGTTAGGATGGGGTACTTC. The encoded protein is CASSEAEVRMGYF.